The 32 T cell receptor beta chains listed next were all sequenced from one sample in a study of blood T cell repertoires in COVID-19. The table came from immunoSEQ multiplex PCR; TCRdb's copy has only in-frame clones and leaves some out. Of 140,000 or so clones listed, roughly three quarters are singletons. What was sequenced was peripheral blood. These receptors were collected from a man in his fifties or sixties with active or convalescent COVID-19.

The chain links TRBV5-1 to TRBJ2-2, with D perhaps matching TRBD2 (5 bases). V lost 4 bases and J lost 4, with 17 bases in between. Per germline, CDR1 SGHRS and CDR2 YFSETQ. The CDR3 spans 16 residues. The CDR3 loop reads CASSPTSGLITGELFF. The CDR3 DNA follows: TGCGCCAGCAGCCCGACCAGCGGTCTAATCACCGGGGAGCTGTTTTTT.

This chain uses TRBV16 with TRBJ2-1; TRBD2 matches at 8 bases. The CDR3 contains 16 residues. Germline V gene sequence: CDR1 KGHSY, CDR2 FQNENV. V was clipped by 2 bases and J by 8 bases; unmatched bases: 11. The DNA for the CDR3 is TGTGCCAGCAGCCAAAACACGGGGGGGGAATATGATGAGCAGTTCTTC. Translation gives CASSQNTGGEYDEQFF.

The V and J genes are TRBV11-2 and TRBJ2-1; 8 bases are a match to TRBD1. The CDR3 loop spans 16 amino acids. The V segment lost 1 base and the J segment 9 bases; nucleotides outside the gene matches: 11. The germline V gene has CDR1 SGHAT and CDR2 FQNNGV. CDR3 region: CASSLGRQGLVGEQFF. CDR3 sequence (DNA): TGTGCCAGCAGCTTAGGCCGACAGGGGTTGGTTGGTGAGCAGTTCTTC.

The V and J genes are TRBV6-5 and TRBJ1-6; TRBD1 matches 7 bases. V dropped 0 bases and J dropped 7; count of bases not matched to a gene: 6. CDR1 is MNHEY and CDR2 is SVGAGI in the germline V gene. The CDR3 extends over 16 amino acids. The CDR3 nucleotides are TGTGCCAGCAGTTACTCGAAGGGGGCGTACAATTCACCCCTCCACTTT. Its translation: CASSYSKGAYNSPLHF.

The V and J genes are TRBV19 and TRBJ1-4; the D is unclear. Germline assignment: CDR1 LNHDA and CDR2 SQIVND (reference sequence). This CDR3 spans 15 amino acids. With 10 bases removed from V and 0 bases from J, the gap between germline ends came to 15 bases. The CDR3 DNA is TGTGCCACCTCTTTGGACTCCCCAACTAATGAAAAACTGTTTTTT. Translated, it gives CATSLDSPTNEKLFF.

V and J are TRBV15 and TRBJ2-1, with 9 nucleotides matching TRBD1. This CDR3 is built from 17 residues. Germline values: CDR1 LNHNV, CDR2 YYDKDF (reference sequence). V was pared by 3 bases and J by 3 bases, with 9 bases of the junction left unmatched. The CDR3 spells CATSRGQGAGNYNEQFF. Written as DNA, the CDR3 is TGTGCCACCAGCAGGGGACAGGGAGCGGGAAACTACAATGAGCAGTTCTTC.

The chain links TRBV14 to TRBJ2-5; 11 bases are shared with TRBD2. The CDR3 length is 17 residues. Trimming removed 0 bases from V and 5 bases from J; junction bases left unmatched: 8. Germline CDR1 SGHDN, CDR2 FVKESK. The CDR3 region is CASSQDLGSGRVETQYF. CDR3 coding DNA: TGTGCCAGCAGCCAAGATCTTGGTAGCGGGAGGGTGGAGACCCAGTACTTC.

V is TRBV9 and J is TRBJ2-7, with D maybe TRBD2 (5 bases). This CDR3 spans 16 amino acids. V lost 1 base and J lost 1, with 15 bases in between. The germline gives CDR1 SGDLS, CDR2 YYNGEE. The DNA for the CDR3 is TGTGCCAGCAGCGTAACGGGTCTAGCTCATTCCTACGAGCAGTACTTC. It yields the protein CASSVTGLAHSYEQYF.

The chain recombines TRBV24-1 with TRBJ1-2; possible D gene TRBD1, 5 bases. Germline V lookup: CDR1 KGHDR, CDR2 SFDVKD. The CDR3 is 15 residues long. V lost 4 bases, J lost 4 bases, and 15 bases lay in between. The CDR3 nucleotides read TGTGCCACCAGTGACCAATCGACAGCCCCCTATGGCTACACCTTC. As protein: CATSDQSTAPYGYTF.

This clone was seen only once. CDR3 DNA: TGTGCCAGCAACCTTGTAAGCCGCGATGAGCAGTTCTTC. It is translated as CASNLVSRDEQFF. The chain has TRBV5-5 and TRBJ2-1, with no clear D. The length of the CDR3 is 13 residues. The V and J ends lost 6 bases and 8 bases respectively, with 15 bases between them. CDR1 is SGHKS and CDR2 is YYEKEE in the germline V gene (reference sequence).

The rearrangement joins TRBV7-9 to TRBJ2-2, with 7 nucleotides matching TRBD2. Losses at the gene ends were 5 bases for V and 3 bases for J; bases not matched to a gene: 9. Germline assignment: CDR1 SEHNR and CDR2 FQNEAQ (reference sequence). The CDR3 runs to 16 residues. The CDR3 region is CASSPSWGRDTGELFF. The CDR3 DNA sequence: TGTGCCAGCAGCCCATCCTGGGGGAGGGACACCGGGGAGCTGTTTTTT.

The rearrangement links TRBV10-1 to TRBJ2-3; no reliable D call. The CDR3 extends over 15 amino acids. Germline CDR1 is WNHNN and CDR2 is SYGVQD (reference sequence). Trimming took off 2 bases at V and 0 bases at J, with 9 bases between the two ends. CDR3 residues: CASSEGRLSTDTQYF. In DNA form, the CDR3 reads TGCGCCAGCAGTGAGGGGCGCCTAAGCACAGATACGCAGTATTTT.

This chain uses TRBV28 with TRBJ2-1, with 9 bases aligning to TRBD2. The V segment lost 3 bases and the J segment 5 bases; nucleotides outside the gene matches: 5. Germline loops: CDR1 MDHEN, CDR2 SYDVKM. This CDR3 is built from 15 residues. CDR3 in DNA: TGTGCCAGCAGTTTCCCGGGACTAGCACACAATGAGCAGTTCTTC. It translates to CASSFPGLAHNEQFF. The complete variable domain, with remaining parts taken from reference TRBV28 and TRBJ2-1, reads DVKVTQSSRYLVKRTGEKVFLECVQDMDHENMFWYRQDPGLGLRLIYFSYDVKMKEKGDIPEGYSVSREKKERFSLILESASTNQTSMYLCASSFPGLAHNEQFFGPGTRLTVL.

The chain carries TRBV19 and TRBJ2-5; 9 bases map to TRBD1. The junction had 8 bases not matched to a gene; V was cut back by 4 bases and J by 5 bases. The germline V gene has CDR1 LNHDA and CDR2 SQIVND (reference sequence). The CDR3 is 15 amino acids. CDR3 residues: CASSNGDRAGETQYF. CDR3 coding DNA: TGTGCCAGTAGTAATGGGGACAGGGCGGGGGAGACCCAGTACTTC.

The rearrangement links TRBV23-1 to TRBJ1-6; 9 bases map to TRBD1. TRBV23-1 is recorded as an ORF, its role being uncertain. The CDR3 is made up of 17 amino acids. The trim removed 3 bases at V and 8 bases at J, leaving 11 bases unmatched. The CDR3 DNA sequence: TGCGCCAGCAGTCACCCCCTGGGAACAGGGGGCGATTCACCCCTCCACTTT. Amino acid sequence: CASSHPLGTGGDSPLHF.

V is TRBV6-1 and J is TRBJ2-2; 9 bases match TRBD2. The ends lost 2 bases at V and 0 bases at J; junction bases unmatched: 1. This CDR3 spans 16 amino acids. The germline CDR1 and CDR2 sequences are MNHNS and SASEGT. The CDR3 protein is CASSERLAANTGELFF. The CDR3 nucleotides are TGTGCCAGCAGTGAAAGACTAGCGGCGAACACCGGGGAGCTGTTTTTT.

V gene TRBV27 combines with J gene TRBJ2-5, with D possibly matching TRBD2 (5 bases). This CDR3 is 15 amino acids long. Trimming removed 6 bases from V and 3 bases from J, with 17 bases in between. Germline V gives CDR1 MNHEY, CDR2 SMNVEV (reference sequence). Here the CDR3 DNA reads TGTGCCAGCAGGACGCGGGCTTCCCTAAAAGAGACCCAGTACTTC. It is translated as CASRTRASLKETQYF.

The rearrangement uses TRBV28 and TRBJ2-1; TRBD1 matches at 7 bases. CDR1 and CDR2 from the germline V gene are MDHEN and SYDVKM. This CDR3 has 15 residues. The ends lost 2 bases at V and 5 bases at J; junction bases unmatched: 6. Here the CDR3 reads CASSLGAGTDNEQFF. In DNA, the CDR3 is TGTGCCAGCAGTTTAGGCGCCGGGACAGACAATGAGCAGTTCTTC.

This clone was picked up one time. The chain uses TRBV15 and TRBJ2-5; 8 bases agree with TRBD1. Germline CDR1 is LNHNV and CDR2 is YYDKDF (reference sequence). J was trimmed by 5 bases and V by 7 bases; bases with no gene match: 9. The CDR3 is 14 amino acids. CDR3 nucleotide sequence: TGTGCCACCACATCCGCAGGGGGCAGGGAGACCCAGTACTTC. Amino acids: CATTSAGGRETQYF.

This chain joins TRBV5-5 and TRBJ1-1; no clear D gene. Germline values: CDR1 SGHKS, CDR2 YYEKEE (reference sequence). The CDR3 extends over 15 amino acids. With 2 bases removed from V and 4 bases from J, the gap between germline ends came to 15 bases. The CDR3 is CASSLGLFVATEAFF. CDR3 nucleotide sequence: TGTGCCAGCAGCTTAGGACTTTTCGTGGCCACTGAAGCTTTCTTT.

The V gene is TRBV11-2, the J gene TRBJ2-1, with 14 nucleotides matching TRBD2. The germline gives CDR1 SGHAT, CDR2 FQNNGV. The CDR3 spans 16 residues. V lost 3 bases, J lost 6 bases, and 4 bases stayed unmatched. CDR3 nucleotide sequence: TGTGCCAGCAGCTTGGGGGGACTAGCGGGGGCCAATGAGCAGTTCTTC. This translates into CASSLGGLAGANEQFF.

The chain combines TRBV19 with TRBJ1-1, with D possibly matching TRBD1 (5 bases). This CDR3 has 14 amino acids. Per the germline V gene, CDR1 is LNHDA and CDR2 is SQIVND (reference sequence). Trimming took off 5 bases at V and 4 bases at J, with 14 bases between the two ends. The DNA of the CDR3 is TGTGCCAGTAGTGCCTCGGGGGTTCGCACTGAAGCTTTCTTT. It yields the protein CASSASGVRTEAFF.

The CDR3 loop is CASSIVTGKSGNTIYF. In DNA form, the CDR3 reads TGTGCCAGTAGCATCGTGACAGGGAAAAGCGGAAACACCATATATTTT. This chain links TRBV19 with TRBJ1-3; 7 bases are a match to TRBD1. J was trimmed by 4 bases and V by 6 bases; bases with no gene match: 12. The CDR3 spans 16 residues. Germline V gene data show CDR1 as LNHDA and CDR2 as SQIVND (reference sequence).

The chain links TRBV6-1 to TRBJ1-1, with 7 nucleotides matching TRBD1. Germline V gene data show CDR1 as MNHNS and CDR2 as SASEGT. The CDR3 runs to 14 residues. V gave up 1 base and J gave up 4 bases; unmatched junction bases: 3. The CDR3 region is CASSEVQGVTEAFF. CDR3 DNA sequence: TGTGCCAGCAGTGAAGTTCAGGGGGTCACTGAAGCTTTCTTT.

The CDR3, as DNA: TGTGCCAGCAGTTTATACGGGGGGCGAGGGGGCTACACCTTC. Translation gives CASSLYGGRGGYTF. This chain uses TRBV28 with TRBJ1-2; weak D call: TRBD1 (6 bases). Germline V gives CDR1 MDHEN, CDR2 SYDVKM. This CDR3 comprises 14 residues. The V gene lost 1 base and the J gene lost 8 bases, with 14 bases spanning the gap.

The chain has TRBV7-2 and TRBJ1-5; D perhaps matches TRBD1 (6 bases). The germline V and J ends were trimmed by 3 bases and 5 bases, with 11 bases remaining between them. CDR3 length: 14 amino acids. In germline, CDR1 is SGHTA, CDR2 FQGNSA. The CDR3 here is CASSLEQGYQPQHF. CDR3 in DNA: TGTGCCAGCAGCTTGGAACAGGGTTATCAGCCCCAGCATTTT.

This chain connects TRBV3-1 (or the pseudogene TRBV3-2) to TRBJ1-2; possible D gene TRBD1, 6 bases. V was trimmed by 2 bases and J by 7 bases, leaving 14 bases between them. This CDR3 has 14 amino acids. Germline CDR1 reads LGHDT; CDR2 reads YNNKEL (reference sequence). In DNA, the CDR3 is TGTGCCAGCAGCCAATGGGGGACAAGGGGTGGCTACACCTTC. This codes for CASSQWGTRGGYTF.

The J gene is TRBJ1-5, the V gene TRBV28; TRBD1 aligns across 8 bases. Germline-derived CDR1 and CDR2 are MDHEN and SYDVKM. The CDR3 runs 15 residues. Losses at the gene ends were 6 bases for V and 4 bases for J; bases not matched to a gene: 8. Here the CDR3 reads CASRRQGSENQPQHF. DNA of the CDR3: TGTGCCAGCAGACGACAGGGGTCCGAAAATCAGCCCCAGCATTTT.

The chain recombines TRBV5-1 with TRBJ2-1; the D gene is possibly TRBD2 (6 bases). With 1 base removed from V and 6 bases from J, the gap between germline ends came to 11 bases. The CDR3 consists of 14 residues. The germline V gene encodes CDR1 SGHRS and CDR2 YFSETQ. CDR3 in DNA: TGCGCCAGCAGCTTGCTGACTAGTCCCAATGAGCAGTTCTTC. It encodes CASSLLTSPNEQFF. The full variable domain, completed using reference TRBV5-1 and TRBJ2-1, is KAGVTQTPRYLIKTRGQQVTLSCSPISGHRSVSWYQQTPGQGLQFLFEYFSETQRNKGNFPGRFSGRQFSNSRSEMNVSTLELGDSALYLCASSLLTSPNEQFFGPGTRLTVL.

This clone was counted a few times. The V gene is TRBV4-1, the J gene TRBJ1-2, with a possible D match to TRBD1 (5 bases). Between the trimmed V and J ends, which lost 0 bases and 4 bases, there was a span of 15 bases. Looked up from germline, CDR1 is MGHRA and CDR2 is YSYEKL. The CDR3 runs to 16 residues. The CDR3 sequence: CASSQDNPGDIYGYTF. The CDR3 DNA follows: TGCGCCAGCAGCCAAGATAATCCGGGGGATATCTATGGCTACACCTTC.

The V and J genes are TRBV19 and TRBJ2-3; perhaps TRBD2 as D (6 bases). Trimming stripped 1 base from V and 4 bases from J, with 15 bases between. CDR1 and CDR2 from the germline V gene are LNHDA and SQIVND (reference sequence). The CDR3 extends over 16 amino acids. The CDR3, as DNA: TGTGCCAGTAGTATAGGGCGGGACTGGCTGGCAGATACGCAGTATTTT. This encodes CASSIGRDWLADTQYF.

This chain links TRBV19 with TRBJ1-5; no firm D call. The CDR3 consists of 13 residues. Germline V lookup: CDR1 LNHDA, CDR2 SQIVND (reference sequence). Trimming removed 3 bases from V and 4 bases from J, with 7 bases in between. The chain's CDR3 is CASSITRNQPQHF. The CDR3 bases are TGTGCCAGTAGTATCACGAGGAATCAGCCCCAGCATTTT.